The sequence of this TCR beta chain was determined in a study of identical twins. This CDR3 has 13 amino acids. V was shortened by 6 bases and J by 3 bases, with 12 bases between the two germline ends. Each CDR3 protein gets one entry after TCRdb re-called the 5' RACE reads with MiXCR. The sample carries 430,000 or so distinct CDR3 sequences, 20% to 30% recorded once. The sample was also reused in another study, on T cells expressing NK-cell markers.

The chain carries TRBV12-3 or TRBV12-4 and TRBJ2-7; maybe TRBD1 (6 bases). Sequencing was done on a sample of CD4+ T cells sorted from blood. This receptor was taken from a woman under 30 in good health. The CDR3 loop is CASSDTGNYEQYF. The CDR3 nucleotides read TGTGCCAGCAGCGACACAGGGAACTACGAGCAGTACTTC.